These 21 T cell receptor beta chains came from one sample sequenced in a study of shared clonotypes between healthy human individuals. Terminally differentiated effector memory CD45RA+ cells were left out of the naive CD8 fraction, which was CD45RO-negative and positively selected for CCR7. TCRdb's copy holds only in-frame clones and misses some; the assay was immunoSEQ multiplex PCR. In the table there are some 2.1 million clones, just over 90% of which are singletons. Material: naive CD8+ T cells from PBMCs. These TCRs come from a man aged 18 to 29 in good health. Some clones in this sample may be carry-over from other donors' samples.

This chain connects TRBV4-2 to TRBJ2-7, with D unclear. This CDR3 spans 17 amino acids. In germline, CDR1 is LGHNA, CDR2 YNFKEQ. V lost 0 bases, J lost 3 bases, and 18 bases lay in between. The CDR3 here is CASSQDYGPPILYEQYF. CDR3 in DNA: TGTGCCAGCAGCCAAGATTACGGGCCACCAATCCTCTACGAGCAGTACTTC.

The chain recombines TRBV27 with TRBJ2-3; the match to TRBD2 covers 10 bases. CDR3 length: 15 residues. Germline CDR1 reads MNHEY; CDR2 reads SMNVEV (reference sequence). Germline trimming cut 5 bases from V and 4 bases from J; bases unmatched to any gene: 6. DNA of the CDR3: TGTGCCAGCAGTGTCCTAGCGGGGGCTTCAGATACGCAGTATTTT. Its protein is CASSVLAGASDTQYF.

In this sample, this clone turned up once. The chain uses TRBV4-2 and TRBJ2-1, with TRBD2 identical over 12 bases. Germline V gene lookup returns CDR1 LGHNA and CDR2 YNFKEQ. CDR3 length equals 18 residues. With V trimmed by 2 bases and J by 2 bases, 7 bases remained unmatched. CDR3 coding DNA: TGTGCCAGCAGCCAACGGACTAGCGGGGTTCTAGCCTACAATGAGCAGTTCTTC. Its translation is CASSQRTSGVLAYNEQFF.

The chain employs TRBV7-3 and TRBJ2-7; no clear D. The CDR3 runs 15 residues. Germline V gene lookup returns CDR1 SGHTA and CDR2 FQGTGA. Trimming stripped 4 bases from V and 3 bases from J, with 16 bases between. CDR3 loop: CASSSRSPLNYEQYF. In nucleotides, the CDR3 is TGTGCCAGCAGCTCGCGATCCCCCCTAAACTACGAGCAGTACTTC.

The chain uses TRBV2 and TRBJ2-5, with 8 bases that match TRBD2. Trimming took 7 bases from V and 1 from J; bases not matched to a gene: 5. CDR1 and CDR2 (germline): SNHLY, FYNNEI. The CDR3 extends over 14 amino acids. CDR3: CASIHGRGQETQYF. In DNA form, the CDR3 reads TGTGCCAGCATTCACGGGAGGGGCCAAGAGACCCAGTACTTC. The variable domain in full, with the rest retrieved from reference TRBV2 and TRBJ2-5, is EPEVTQTPSHQVTQMGQEVILRCVPISNHLYFYWYRQILGQKVEFLVSFYNNEISEKSEIFDDQFSVERPDGSNFTLKIRSTKLEDSAMYFCASIHGRGQETQYFGPGTRLLVL.

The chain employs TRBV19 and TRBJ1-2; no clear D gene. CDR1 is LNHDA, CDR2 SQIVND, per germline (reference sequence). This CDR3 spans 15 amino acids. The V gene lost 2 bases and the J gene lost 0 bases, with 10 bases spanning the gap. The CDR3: CASSIPFRANYGYTF. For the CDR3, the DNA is TGTGCCAGTAGTATACCCTTCAGAGCTAACTATGGCTACACCTTC.

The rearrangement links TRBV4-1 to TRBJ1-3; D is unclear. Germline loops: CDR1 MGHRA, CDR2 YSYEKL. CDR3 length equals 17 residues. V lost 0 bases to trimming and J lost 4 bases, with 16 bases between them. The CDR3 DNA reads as TGCGCCAGCAGCCAAGATCCCGGCGACATCCGAGGAAACACCATATATTTT. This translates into CASSQDPGDIRGNTIYF.

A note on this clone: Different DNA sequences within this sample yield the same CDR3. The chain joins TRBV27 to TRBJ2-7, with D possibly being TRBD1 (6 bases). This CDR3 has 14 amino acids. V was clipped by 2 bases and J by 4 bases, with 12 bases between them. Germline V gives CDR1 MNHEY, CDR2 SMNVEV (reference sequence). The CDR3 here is CASSLGGARYEQYF. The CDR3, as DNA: TGTGCCAGCAGTTTAGGGGGCGCGCGGTACGAGCAGTACTTC.

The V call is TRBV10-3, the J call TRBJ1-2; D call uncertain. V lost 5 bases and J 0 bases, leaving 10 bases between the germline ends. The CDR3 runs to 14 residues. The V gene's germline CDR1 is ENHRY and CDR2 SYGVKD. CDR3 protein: CAISSDRANYGYTF. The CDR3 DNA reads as TGTGCCATCAGTTCGGACCGGGCTAACTATGGCTACACCTTC.

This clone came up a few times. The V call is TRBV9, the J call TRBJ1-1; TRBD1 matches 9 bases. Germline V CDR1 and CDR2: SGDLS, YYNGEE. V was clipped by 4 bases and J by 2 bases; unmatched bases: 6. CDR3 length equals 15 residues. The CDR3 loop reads CASSLGGQGNTEAFF. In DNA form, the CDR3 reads TGTGCCAGCAGCCTCGGGGGACAGGGCAACACTGAAGCTTTCTTT. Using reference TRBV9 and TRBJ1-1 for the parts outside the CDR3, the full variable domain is DSGVTQTPKHLITATGQRVTLRCSPRSGDLSVYWYQQSLDQGLQFLIQYYNGEERAKGNILERFSAQQFPDLHSELNLSSLELGDSALYFCASSLGGQGNTEAFFGQGTRLTVV.

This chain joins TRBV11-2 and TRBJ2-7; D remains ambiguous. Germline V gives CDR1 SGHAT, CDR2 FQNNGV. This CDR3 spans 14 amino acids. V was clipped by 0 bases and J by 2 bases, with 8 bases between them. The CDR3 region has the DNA TGTGCCAGCAGCTTAGATTCGGACCCCTACGAGCAGTACTTC. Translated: CASSLDSDPYEQYF.

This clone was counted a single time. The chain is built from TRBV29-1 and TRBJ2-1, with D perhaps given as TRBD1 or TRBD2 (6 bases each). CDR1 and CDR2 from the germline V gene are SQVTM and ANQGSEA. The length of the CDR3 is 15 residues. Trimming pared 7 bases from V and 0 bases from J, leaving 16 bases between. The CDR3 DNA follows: TGCAGCGCTGGGATGGGGGGCCCCTCCTACAATGAGCAGTTCTTC. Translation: CSAGMGGPSYNEQFF.

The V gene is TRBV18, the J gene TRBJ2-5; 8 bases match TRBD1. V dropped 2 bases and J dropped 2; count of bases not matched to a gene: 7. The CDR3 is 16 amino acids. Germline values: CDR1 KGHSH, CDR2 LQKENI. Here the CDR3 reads CASSPTTGALQETQYF. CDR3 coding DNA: TGTGCCAGCTCACCAACGACAGGGGCTCTTCAAGAGACCCAGTACTTC.

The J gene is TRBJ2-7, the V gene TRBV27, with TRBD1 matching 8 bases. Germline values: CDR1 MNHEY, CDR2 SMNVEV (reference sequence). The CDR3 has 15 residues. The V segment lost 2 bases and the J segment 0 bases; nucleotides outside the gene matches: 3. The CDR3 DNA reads TGTGCCAGCAGTTTAAGGACAGGGACCTCCTACGAGCAGTACTTC. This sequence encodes CASSLRTGTSYEQYF.

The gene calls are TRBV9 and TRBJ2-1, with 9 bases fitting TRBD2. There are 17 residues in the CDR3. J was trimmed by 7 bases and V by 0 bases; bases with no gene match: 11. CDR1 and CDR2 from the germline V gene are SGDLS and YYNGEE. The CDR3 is CASSVGPSGKRGNEQFF. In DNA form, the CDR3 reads TGTGCCAGCAGCGTAGGGCCTAGCGGGAAGAGGGGTAATGAGCAGTTCTTC.

As DNA, the CDR3 is TGCGCCAGCAGCCCTTCGGGACAGGGACATACTGAAGCTTTCTTT. Its protein is CASSPSGQGHTEAFF. This chain uses TRBV23-1 with TRBJ1-1; the match to TRBD1 covers 9 bases. TRBV23-1 is known as an ORF, though its function is uncertain. J was trimmed by 5 bases and V by 6 bases; bases with no gene match: 10. CDR3 length equals 15 residues.

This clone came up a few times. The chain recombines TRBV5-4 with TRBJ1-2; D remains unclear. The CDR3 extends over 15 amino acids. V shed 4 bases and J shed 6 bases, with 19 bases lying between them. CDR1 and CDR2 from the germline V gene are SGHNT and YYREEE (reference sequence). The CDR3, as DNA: TGTGCCAGCAGCCCGCCCCATGGGGAAAAGGATGGCTACACCTTC. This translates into CASSPPHGEKDGYTF.

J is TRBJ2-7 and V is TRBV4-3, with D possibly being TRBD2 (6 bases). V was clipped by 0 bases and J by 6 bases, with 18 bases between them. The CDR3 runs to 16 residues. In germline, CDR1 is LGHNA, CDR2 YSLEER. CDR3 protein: CASSQESGPWDFEQYF. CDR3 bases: TGCGCCAGCAGCCAAGAATCGGGACCTTGGGACTTCGAGCAGTACTTC.

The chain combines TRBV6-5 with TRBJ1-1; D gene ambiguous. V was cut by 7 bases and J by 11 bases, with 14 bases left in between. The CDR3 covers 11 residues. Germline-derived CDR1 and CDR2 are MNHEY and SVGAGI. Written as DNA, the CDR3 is TGTGCCAGCAAATTTATTGGCAGGGCTTTCTTT. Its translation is CASKFIGRAFF.

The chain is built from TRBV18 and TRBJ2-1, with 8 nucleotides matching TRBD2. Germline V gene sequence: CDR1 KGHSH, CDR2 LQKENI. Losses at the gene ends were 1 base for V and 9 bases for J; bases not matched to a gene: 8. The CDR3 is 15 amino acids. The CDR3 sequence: CASSPLSAGGFEQFF. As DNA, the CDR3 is TGTGCCAGCTCACCACTTTCCGCGGGAGGTTTTGAGCAGTTCTTC.

The CDR3 nucleotides are TGTGCCAGCAGTGAAGCCGGCGCCCCGGGACTAGCGGGAGCGCCATACGAAGGGCAGTACTTC. It specifies CASSEAGAPGLAGAPYEGQYF. The chain recombines TRBV2 with TRBJ2-7; 14 bases are a match to TRBD2. Trimming took 0 bases from V and 9 from J; bases not matched to a gene: 22. Germline lookup yields CDR1 SNHLY and CDR2 FYNNEI. CDR3 length: 21 residues.